The present entry profiles one T cell receptor beta chain with its context. Its matching antigen is unknown. This CDR3 comprises 14 residues. Trimming cost V 3 bases and J 7 bases; bases outside gene matches: 11. Germline CDR1 DFQATT, CDR2 SNEGSKA (reference sequence). These data come from a study of vaccination and CD4 T cells after COVID-19. The Oncomine TCR Beta short-read assay was what sequenced the DNA obtained from cultured CD4+ T cells. One entry per CDR3 protein, called by TCRdb with MiXCR from the PCR reads. The sample lists around 16,000 distinct CDR3 sequences; roughly 56% were seen once. This sample's treatment: approximately 11-day PBMC culture with coronavirus spike peptide pools or control peptides (ViraFEST assay). Peptide pools at roughly 10 ug/ml, together with 7.5 to 10 IU/ml IL-2, were added to cultures of about 2 million PBMCs per well.

This receptor was obtained from a human donor with COVID-19. The source was cultured CD4+ T cells from blood, collected after SARS-CoV-2 vaccination. The chain links TRBV20-1 to TRBJ2-5; 7 positions agree with TRBD1. This chain's CDR3 is CSASLNGQAGTQYF. The DNA of the CDR3 is TGCAGTGCTAGTCTTAACGGACAGGCGGGGACCCAGTACTTC.